The 29 T cell receptor beta chains below all came from one sample that was sequenced in a study of T cells in tuberculosis listed by TCRdb under 2018. The library came from the immunoSEQ multiplex PCR assay. Entries here come from immuneACCESS through TCRdb and include only in-frame sequences with V and J called. Some clones fail to appear in such tables; in the studies checked, an unresolved V gene covers under half of the shortfall, and the cause of the remainder is unknown. Counted in this sample were tens of thousands of clones; more than 90% of them appeared once. The ten largest clones add up to less than 9.5% of the sample. What was sequenced was PBMCs. All receptors come from a donor aged 5-35 years with latent tuberculosis or without tuberculosis infection.

The V and J genes are TRBV19 and TRBJ1-5; D perhaps matches TRBD1 (6 bases). The CDR3 is 15 residues long. Trimming removed 3 bases at V and 2 bases at J, with 11 bases between. Germline V CDR1 and CDR2: LNHDA, SQIVND (reference sequence). This CDR3 is CASSISGVGNQPQHF. CDR3 sequence (DNA): TGTGCCAGTAGTATTTCAGGGGTCGGCAATCAGCCCCAGCATTTT.

The rearrangement links TRBV2 to TRBJ1-4; perhaps TRBD1 as D (5 bases). V lost 6 bases and J 1 base, leaving 12 bases between the germline ends. The CDR3 is 15 residues long. Germline V gene lookup returns CDR1 SNHLY and CDR2 FYNNEI. The CDR3 DNA sequence: TGTGCCAGCAGCCGATGGGGGGGAACTAATGAAAAACTGTTTTTT. The encoded protein is CASSRWGGTNEKLFF.

This chain uses TRBV5-1 with TRBJ1-2, with D possibly matching TRBD1 (6 bases). The CDR3 is 14 residues long. V was cut by 0 bases and J by 4 bases, with 10 bases left in between. Per germline, CDR1 SGHRS and CDR2 YFSETQ. Here the CDR3 DNA reads TGCGCCAGCAGCTTGGATGGACAGATCTATGGCTACACCTTC. Protein: CASSLDGQIYGYTF.

The chain joins TRBV5-1 to TRBJ1-4, with D tentatively TRBD1 (5 bases). V was pared by 4 bases and J by 6 bases, with 16 bases between. Germline V gives CDR1 SGHRS, CDR2 YFSETQ. The CDR3 totals 15 residues. As DNA, the CDR3 is TGCGCCAGCAGCCTTCCTCCCGGAGGGGATGAAAAACTGTTTTTT. Translated: CASSLPPGGDEKLFF. Supplemented by reference TRBV5-1 and TRBJ1-4, the full variable domain reads KAGVTQTPRYLIKTRGQQVTLSCSPISGHRSVSWYQQTPGQGLQFLFEYFSETQRNKGNFPGRFSGRQFSNSRSEMNVSTLELGDSALYLCASSLPPGGDEKLFFGSGTQLSVL.

This chain joins TRBV30 and TRBJ2-3, with TRBD2 identical over 10 bases. The CDR3 loop spans 16 amino acids. The V segment lost 4 bases and the J segment 3 bases; nucleotides outside the gene matches: 10. The germline gives CDR1 GTSNPN, CDR2 SVGIG (reference sequence). CDR3 in amino acids: CAWKLPGLARTDTQYF. The CDR3 DNA reads as TGTGCCTGGAAACTTCCGGGACTAGCGCGTACAGATACGCAGTATTTT.

The chain employs TRBV2 and TRBJ1-1; the match to TRBD1 covers 8 bases. This CDR3 contains 14 residues. The V gene's germline CDR1 is SNHLY and CDR2 FYNNEI. The junction had 9 bases not matched to a gene; V was cut back by 5 bases and J by 7 bases. The CDR3 DNA is TGTGCCAGCAGTCCTGATAGGGGACAGGATGAAGCTTTCTTT. Protein sequence: CASSPDRGQDEAFF.

This chain uses TRBV7-9 with TRBJ2-7; 7 bases align to TRBD1. The V gene end was trimmed by 5 bases and the J gene end by 6 bases; junction bases not matched to a gene: 7. Germline-derived CDR1 and CDR2 are SEHNR and FQNEAQ (reference sequence). The CDR3 contains 13 residues. The CDR3 coding sequence is TGTGCCAGCAGCGAGACAGGGTTGAGCGAGCAGTACTTC. This translates into CASSETGLSEQYF.

V gene TRBV19 combines with J gene TRBJ1-1; D uncertain. The CDR3 spans 15 residues. V lost 4 bases, J lost 5 bases, and 17 bases lay in between. Germline loops: CDR1 LNHDA, CDR2 SQIVND (reference sequence). CDR3 region: CASSTHGGLGTEAFF. The CDR3 nucleotides are TGTGCCAGTAGTACCCACGGAGGTTTAGGGACTGAAGCTTTCTTT. The full variable domain, completed using reference TRBV19 and TRBJ1-1, is DGGITQSPKYLFRKEGQNVTLSCEQNLNHDAMYWYRQDPGQGLRLIYYSQIVNDFQKGDIAEGYSVSREKKESFPLTVTSAQKNPTAFYLCASSTHGGLGTEAFFGQGTRLTVV.

This chain joins TRBV6-1 and TRBJ2-1, with 9 bases aligning to TRBD1. The germline CDR1 and CDR2 sequences are MNHNS and SASEGT. Unmatched junction bases numbered 6, after V lost 6 bases and J lost 6 bases. The CDR3 length is 14 residues. CDR3 region: CASRLGTGTNEQFF. The CDR3 nucleotides read TGTGCCAGCAGGCTGGGGACAGGGACCAATGAGCAGTTCTTC.

The rearrangement uses TRBV2 and TRBJ2-7; D may be TRBD2 (6 bases). V dropped 6 bases and J dropped 6 bases, with 24 bases sitting between them. This CDR3 region has 16 residues. Germline V lookup: CDR1 SNHLY, CDR2 FYNNEI. The CDR3 DNA is TGTGCCAGCAGCCAAATCGACCCGGGTGGAGGGCCCGAGCAGTACTTC. This codes for CASSQIDPGGGPEQYF.

CDR3 region: CASSSSYNSPLHF. The DNA of the CDR3 is TGTGCCAGCTCGAGCTCCTATAATTCACCCCTCCACTTT. The rearrangement uses TRBV11-3 and TRBJ1-6; D unclear. This CDR3 has 13 amino acids. Germline CDR1 is SGHNT and CDR2 is YENEEA. The V and J ends lost 8 bases and 0 bases respectively, with 5 bases between them.

The chain uses TRBV6-1 and TRBJ2-7, with D uncertain. In germline, CDR1 is MNHNS, CDR2 SASEGT. This CDR3 contains 11 residues. Deletions cut 5 bases from V and 3 bases from J, with 5 bases between. CDR3 sequence: CASSSVYEQYF. The CDR3 coding sequence is TGTGCCAGCAGTTCCGTCTACGAGCAGTACTTC.

This sequence joins TRBV14 and TRBJ2-6; a possible D gene is TRBD2 (6 bases). The CDR3 is made up of 15 amino acids. The germline V gene has CDR1 SGHDN and CDR2 FVKESK. V was cut by 1 base and J by 4 bases, with 8 bases left in between. The CDR3 sequence: CASSQAAGGANVLTF. The DNA for the CDR3 is TGTGCCAGCAGCCAAGCGGCGGGAGGGGCCAACGTCCTGACTTTC.

The chain couples TRBV14 to TRBJ2-6; D is uncertain. There are 13 residues in the CDR3. CDR1 and CDR2 (germline): SGHDN, FVKESK. Trimming removed 6 bases at V and 0 bases at J, with 3 bases between. CDR3 DNA sequence: TGTGCCAGCAGAGCCTCTGGGGCCAACGTCCTGACTTTC. This gives the protein CASRASGANVLTF.

J is TRBJ2-3 and V is TRBV19; TRBD2 might be the D (6 bases). Germline CDR1 reads LNHDA; CDR2 reads SQIVND (reference sequence). The CDR3 loop spans 14 amino acids. V lost 10 bases, J lost 6 bases, and 20 bases lay in between. CDR3 in DNA: TGTGCCACTGCAGCTGGGACTTCCTCGGATACGCAGTATTTT. Its translation is CATAAGTSSDTQYF.

This rearrangement joins TRBV7-3 to TRBJ2-3; TRBD2 might be the D (6 bases). This CDR3 has 16 amino acids. V was trimmed by 1 base and J by 2 bases, leaving 13 bases between them. Germline V CDR1 and CDR2: SGHTA, FQGTGA. The CDR3, as DNA: TGTGCCAGCAGCTTAAGCCCCGAGCGGGCCACAGATACGCAGTATTTT. It is translated as CASSLSPERATDTQYF.

V and J are TRBV10-3 and TRBJ2-3; TRBD2 aligns across 8 bases. Germline V gene lookup returns CDR1 ENHRY and CDR2 SYGVKD. V lost 5 bases, J lost 2 bases, and 3 bases stayed unmatched. This CDR3 contains 14 residues. CDR3 region: CAISPGLDTDTQYF. The CDR3 nucleotides read TGTGCCATCAGTCCGGGACTAGACACAGATACGCAGTATTTT.

This chain joins TRBV18 and TRBJ2-5; 9 bases align to TRBD2. The ends lost 0 bases at V and 4 bases at J; junction bases unmatched: 15. Per germline, CDR1 KGHSH and CDR2 LQKENI. The CDR3 is 19 residues long. DNA of the CDR3: TGTGCCAGCTCACCACCGGTCAAGGGACTAGCCCGACGGGCAGAGACCCAGTACTTC. Amino acids: CASSPPVKGLARRAETQYF.

This chain connects TRBV7-3 to TRBJ2-3; 7 nucleotides line up with TRBD2. There are 16 residues in the CDR3. Germline V gene sequence: CDR1 SGHTA, CDR2 FQGTGA. V gave up 4 bases and J gave up 6 bases; unmatched junction bases: 13. This chain's CDR3 is CASSSGLVSPGDTQYF. For the CDR3, the DNA is TGTGCCAGCAGCTCAGGACTAGTATCCCCCGGGGATACGCAGTATTTT. Drawing the rest from reference TRBV7-3 and TRBJ2-3, the complete variable domain is GAGVSQTPSNKVTEKGKYVELRCDPISGHTALYWYRQSLGQGPEFLIYFQGTGAADDSGLPNDRFFAVRPEGSVSTLKIQRTERGDSAVYLCASSSGLVSPGDTQYFGPGTRLTVL.

The chain is built from TRBV2 and TRBJ2-5; no firm D call. V dropped 3 bases and J dropped 1 base, with 6 bases sitting between them. CDR1 SNHLY and CDR2 FYNNEI come from the germline V gene. The CDR3 consists of 13 residues. The CDR3 bases are TGTGCCAGCAGTGAGGTCAGCCAAGAGACCCAGTACTTC. This translates into CASSEVSQETQYF.

V is TRBV7-6 and J is TRBJ2-7; D uncertain. Germline values: CDR1 SGHVS, CDR2 FNYEAQ. Between the trimmed V and J ends, which lost 1 base and 0 bases, there was a span of 7 bases. This CDR3 comprises 14 residues. The CDR3 sequence: CASSLGAFSYEQYF. In nucleotides, the CDR3 is TGTGCCAGCAGCTTAGGGGCGTTCTCCTACGAGCAGTACTTC.

The V and J genes are TRBV29-1 and TRBJ2-5, with D possibly TRBD2 on 6 matching bases. Trimming left V 0 bases short and J 1 base short, with 9 bases between. This CDR3 has 14 residues. The germline V gene encodes CDR1 SQVTM and CDR2 ANQGSEA. The CDR3 loop is CSVEDRGGQETQYF. CDR3 nucleotides: TGCAGCGTTGAAGATCGGGGAGGCCAAGAGACCCAGTACTTC.

This clone occurred once. The CDR3 reads CASSLARGYTYEQYF. The CDR3 coding sequence is TGTGCCAGCAGCTTGGCGCGAGGGTATACCTACGAGCAGTACTTC. V and J are TRBV5-5 and TRBJ2-7; perhaps TRBD2 as D (5 bases). The CDR3 has 15 amino acids. The germline V and J ends were trimmed by 0 bases and 2 bases, with 12 bases remaining between them. Germline CDR1 SGHKS, CDR2 YYEKEE (reference sequence).

The chain combines TRBV18 with TRBJ1-1, with 9 nucleotides matching TRBD1. Trimming cost V 2 bases and J 4 bases; bases outside gene matches: 11. Germline V gene lookup returns CDR1 KGHSH and CDR2 LQKENI. This CDR3 is built from 17 residues. CDR3 nucleotide sequence: TGTGCCAGCTCACCATACAGGGGGCTTCCCCAGGGCACTGAAGCTTTCTTT. Its translation is CASSPYRGLPQGTEAFF.

This chain joins TRBV6-5 and TRBJ1-1; D is unclear. CDR1 MNHEY and CDR2 SVGAGI come from the germline V gene. This CDR3 region has 13 residues. Trimming took off 2 bases at V and 5 bases at J, with 9 bases between the two ends. The CDR3 region has the DNA TGTGCCAGCAGTTACCTCTTTTATACTGAAGCTTTCTTT. This translates into CASSYLFYTEAFF.

V usage is TRBV7-9 and J usage is TRBJ1-5; 7 bases line up with TRBD1. This CDR3 contains 16 residues. V was clipped by 1 base and J by 3 bases; unmatched bases: 6. In germline, CDR1 is SEHNR, CDR2 FQNEAQ (reference sequence). The CDR3 nucleotides are TGTGCCAGCAGCTTAGACCGGACAGGAGACAATCAGCCCCAGCATTTT. It encodes CASSLDRTGDNQPQHF.

V usage is TRBV11-2 and J usage is TRBJ1-1; possible D gene TRBD1, 5 bases. CDR3 length: 13 residues. Germline CDR1 and CDR2: SGHAT and FQNNGV. V lost 4 bases to trimming and J lost 5 bases, with 11 bases between them. DNA of the CDR3: TGTGCCAGCAGCTCTCAGGGTCGGACTGAAGCTTTCTTT. Translating it yields CASSSQGRTEAFF. Together with reference TRBV11-2 and TRBJ1-1, the CDR3 gives the full variable domain: EAGVAQSPRYKIIEKRQSVAFWCNPISGHATLYWYQQILGQGPKLLIQFQNNGVVDDSQLPKDRFSAERLKGVDSTLKIQPAKLEDSAVYLCASSSQGRTEAFFGQGTRLTVV.

V is TRBV6-1 and J is TRBJ1-4; 8 positions match TRBD1. Germline V gives CDR1 MNHNS, CDR2 SASEGT. The trim removed 8 bases at V and 10 bases at J, leaving 6 bases unmatched. The CDR3 runs to 12 residues. This chain's CDR3 is CASGTGGGKLFF. In nucleotides, the CDR3 is TGTGCCAGCGGGACAGGCGGGGGAAAACTGTTTTTT.

This chain uses TRBV6-1 with TRBJ2-2; 7 nucleotides match TRBD2. The ends lost 5 bases at V and 4 bases at J; junction bases unmatched: 7. The CDR3 sequence is 15 residues long. Germline V lookup: CDR1 MNHNS, CDR2 SASEGT. The DNA for the CDR3 is TGTGCCAGCAGTCCCCTTACGGGGGGCACCGGGGAGCTGTTTTTT. The encoded protein is CASSPLTGGTGELFF.